There are many counts of the clone carrying this TCR beta chain. Its target is unknown. From germline, CDR1 is SGHRS and CDR2 YFSETQ. This CDR3 comprises 16 residues. Trimming took off 0 bases at V and 3 bases at J, with 15 bases between the two ends. The entry originates in a study of Graves' ophthalmopathy and Graves' hyperthyroidism. Points from the study as a whole: Ophthalmopathy was separated from stable hyperthyroidism by a 13-signature model with 87.88% sensitivity and around 81% specificity.

Exclusion covered patients with other autoimmune diseases or uncontrolled infections (as well as pregnancy or lactation). Establishment of the diagnosis relied upon clinical symptoms, serum thyroxine, TRAb, thyroid ultrasound and orbital computed tomography. The TCR beta CDR3 regions underwent amplification from RNA transcripts. Second-round multiplex PCR came after a first-round RT-PCR that employed HTBI primers. A single record per CDR3 protein comes from TCRdb applying MiXCR to the multiplex PCR reads. The data hold 200,000 to 250,000 distinct CDR3 sequences, with roughly 21% observed a single time.

The V call is TRBV5-1, the J call TRBJ1-2; the D gene is possibly TRBD1 (5 bases). The sample comprised peripheral blood. The TCR was taken from a woman between 50 and 59 years old with Graves' ophthalmopathy. The CDR3 region is CASSLASGGKYYGYTF. DNA for the CDR3: TGCGCCAGCAGCTTGGCCTCCGGGGGAAAATACTATGGCTACACCTTC. Looking up the rest from reference TRBV5-1 and TRBJ1-2 gives the full variable domain: KAGVTQTPRYLIKTRGQQVTLSCSPISGHRSVSWYQQTPGQGLQFLFEYFSETQRNKGNFPGRFSGRQFSNSRSEMNVSTLELGDSALYLCASSLASGGKYYGYTFGSGTRLTVV.